This T cell receptor beta chain was retrieved from a study of blood T cells in healthy people across ages. Sample-barcoded 5' priming and a J-beta primer mix drove a second PCR of roughly 6 to 12 cycles. TCRdb re-analysed the 5' RACE reads in MiXCR, keeping a single row per CDR3 protein. The table includes under 2,000,000 distinct CDR3 sequences, around 48% detected once. In its sample, this clonotype was seen a few times. Its target is not known. Total RNA, at least 6 micrograms per sample, came from PBMCs. Study results and limitations: Diversity was higher, and naive CD4+ cells more numerous, in long-lived donors than in aged donors.

The germline CDR1 and CDR2 sequences are MDHEN and SYDVKM. The CDR3 totals 14 residues. The ends were cut back, 7 bases at V and 0 bases at J, with 10 bases in the middle. This sequence joins TRBV28 and TRBJ2-1; D possibly corresponds to TRBD1 (6 bases). The sample taken for sequencing was blood. This receptor was taken from a woman in her 40s in good health. DNA of the CDR3: TGTGCCAGCAAGACAGGCAACTCCTACAATGAGCAGTTCTTC. Its protein product is CASKTGNSYNEQFF.